Listed below are T cell receptor beta chains from one sample, sequenced in a study of OX40 agonist ivuxolimab in advanced cancers. This table comes from immunoSEQ multiplex PCR, and its TCRdb copy is limited to in-frame clones, with some not included. Of fewer than 140,000 clones in the sample, 90% are singletons; the top ten hold approximately 0.48%. Sequenced material: CD4+ or CD8+ T cells sorted from blood, taken in a trial of the OX40 agonist ivuxolimab. The origin of the receptors is an adult with an advanced solid tumor such as melanoma, head and neck, liver or kidney cancer. The CDR3 runs from the conserved cysteine through the conserved F or W. A D gene is named only where the DNA matches it firmly. Not all rows give a size; the values are once, few, many and, for expanded clones, a class.

J gene: TRBJ1-2; V gene: TRBV30; D gene: -; clone size: -; CDR3 protein: CASRNVGAGGYTF; CDR3 DNA: TGTGCCAGCAGGAACGTGGGGGCCGGGGGCTACACCTTC
J gene: TRBJ1-2; V gene: TRBV4-2; D gene: -; clone size: -; CDR3 protein: CASSQEMSGYTF; CDR3 DNA: TGTGCCAGCAGCCAAGAGATGAGTGGCTACACCTTC
J gene: TRBJ1-4; V gene: TRBV6-1; D gene: -; clone size: -; CDR3 protein: CASSARTGSEKLFF; CDR3 DNA: TGTGCCAGCAGTGCCCGAACAGGGAGCGAAAAACTGTTTTTT
J gene: TRBJ1-2; V gene: TRBV28; D gene: -; clone size: -; CDR3 protein: CASSLSGDGYTF; CDR3 DNA: TGTGCCAGCAGTTTATCAGGGGATGGCTACACCTTC
J gene: TRBJ2-5; V gene: TRBV5-1; D gene: -; clone size: -; CDR3 protein: CASRPGGPQETQYF; CDR3 DNA: TGCGCCAGCAGGCCCGGGGGACCCCAAGAGACCCAGTACTTC
J gene: TRBJ2-3; V gene: TRBV5-1; D gene: TRBD2; clone size: -; CDR3 protein: CASSPGTTTDTQYF; CDR3 DNA: TGCGCCAGCAGCCCCGGGACTACCACAGATACGCAGTATTTT
J gene: TRBJ1-6; V gene: TRBV6-6; D gene: TRBD1; clone size: once; CDR3 protein: CASRPTTQGANSPLHF; CDR3 DNA: TGTGCCAGCAGGCCCACCACACAGGGGGCTAATTCACCCCTCCACTTT
J gene: TRBJ2-7; V gene: TRBV2; D gene: TRBD1; clone size: -; CDR3 protein: CASTGTGNGRSYEQYF; CDR3 DNA: TGTGCCAGCACCGGGACAGGCAACGGTAGGTCCTACGAGCAGTACTTC
J gene: TRBJ2-1; V gene: TRBV27; D gene: TRBD2; clone size: -; CDR3 protein: CASSAYSGGANEQFF; CDR3 DNA: TGTGCCAGCAGTGCCTATAGCGGGGGGGCTAATGAGCAGTTCTTC
J gene: TRBJ2-4; V gene: TRBV5-4; D gene: TRBD1; clone size: -; CDR3 protein: CASSLAGPGTGVSKNIQYF; CDR3 DNA: TGTGCCAGCAGCTTGGCGGGACCCGGGACAGGGGTTTCCAAAAACATTCAGTACTTC
J gene: TRBJ2-2; V gene: TRBV28; D gene: TRBD2; clone size: -; CDR3 protein: CASSSPLGRGGLLELFF; CDR3 DNA: TGTGCCAGCAGTTCCCCACTGGGGCGGGGGGGCCTATTGGAGCTGTTTTTT
J gene: TRBJ1-2; V gene: TRBV11-2; D gene: -; clone size: once; CDR3 protein: CASSQSPSGKWGYTF; CDR3 DNA: TGTGCCAGCAGCCAAAGCCCCTCAGGAAAATGGGGCTACACCTTC
J gene: TRBJ2-7; V gene: TRBV10-1; D gene: -; clone size: -; CDR3 protein: CASSEFEQYF; CDR3 DNA: TGCGCCAGCAGTGAGTTCGAGCAGTACTTC
J gene: TRBJ1-2; V gene: TRBV7-2; D gene: -; clone size: -; CDR3 protein: CASSITGLDGYTF; CDR3 DNA: TGTGCCAGCAGCATTACAGGGCTTGATGGCTACACCTTC
J gene: TRBJ1-1; V gene: TRBV14; D gene: -; clone size: -; CDR3 protein: CASSRQRGSTEAFF; CDR3 DNA: TGTGCCAGCAGCCGCCAGAGGGGGTCCACTGAAGCTTTCTTT
J gene: TRBJ2-6; V gene: TRBV28; D gene: -; clone size: -; CDR3 protein: CASSLDGRAGANVLTF; CDR3 DNA: TGTGCCAGCAGTTTAGATGGCAGGGCTGGGGCCAACGTCCTGACTTTC
J gene: TRBJ2-3; V gene: TRBV11-2; D gene: TRBD2; clone size: -; CDR3 protein: CASSLQGSGGVTDTQYF; CDR3 DNA: TGTGCCAGCAGCTTACAAGGTAGCGGGGGTGTCACAGATACGCAGTATTTT
J gene: TRBJ1-6; V gene: TRBV7-8; D gene: TRBD1; clone size: -; CDR3 protein: CASSAPGQGISPLHF; CDR3 DNA: TGTGCCAGCAGCGCCCCGGGACAGGGGATTTCACCCCTCCACTTT
J gene: TRBJ2-3; V gene: TRBV28; D gene: TRBD2; clone size: -; CDR3 protein: CASSSGTSGGWTDTQYF; CDR3 DNA: TGTGCCAGCAGTTCCGGGACTAGCGGGGGGTGGACAGATACGCAGTATTTT
J gene: TRBJ2-3; V gene: TRBV9; D gene: -; clone size: -; CDR3 protein: CASSVIRTDTQYF; CDR3 DNA: TGTGCCAGCAGCGTCATCCGGACAGATACGCAGTATTTT
J gene: TRBJ1-6; V gene: TRBV6-1; D gene: -; clone size: -; CDR3 protein: CASSEIRDNSPLHF; CDR3 DNA: TGTGCCAGCAGTGAAATCAGGGACAATTCACCCCTCCACTTT
J gene: TRBJ1-1; V gene: TRBV5-6; D gene: -; clone size: -; CDR3 protein: CASSLGILRGTEAFF; CDR3 DNA: TGTGCCAGCAGCTTGGGCATCCTACGGGGGACTGAAGCTTTCTTT
J gene: TRBJ2-3; V gene: TRBV5-4; D gene: -; clone size: -; CDR3 protein: CASSLWGRDTQYF; CDR3 DNA: TGTGCCAGCAGCTTGTGGGGTAGGGATACGCAGTATTTT
J gene: TRBJ1-1; V gene: TRBV6-6; D gene: -; clone size: few; CDR3 protein: CASSPPTGRKAFF; CDR3 DNA: TGTGCCAGCAGTCCCCCCACAGGGAGGAAGGCTTTCTTT
J gene: TRBJ2-3; V gene: TRBV5-1; D gene: TRBD1; clone size: -; CDR3 protein: CASSSGTADDTQYF; CDR3 DNA: TGCGCCAGCAGTTCTGGGACAGCAGACGATACGCAGTATTTT
J gene: TRBJ2-3; V gene: TRBV7-8; D gene: -; clone size: -; CDR3 protein: CASRRTDTQYF; CDR3 DNA: TGTGCCAGCCGAAGGACAGATACGCAGTATTTT
J gene: TRBJ2-7; V gene: TRBV5-1; D gene: -; clone size: once; CDR3 protein: CASSLGTYEQYF; CDR3 DNA: TGCGCCAGCAGCTTAGGAACCTACGAGCAGTACTTC
J gene: TRBJ2-5; V gene: TRBV28; D gene: TRBD1; clone size: -; CDR3 protein: CASSLRDSLGTQYF; CDR3 DNA: TGTGCCAGCAGTTTACGGGACAGCCTGGGGACCCAGTACTTC
J gene: TRBJ2-3; V gene: TRBV11-2; D gene: -; clone size: -; CDR3 protein: CASSPRTLDTQYF; CDR3 DNA: TGTGCCAGCAGCCCAAGGACATTAGATACGCAGTATTTT
J gene: TRBJ1-1; V gene: TRBV2; D gene: -; clone size: -; CDR3 protein: CASSETVLTEAFF; CDR3 DNA: TGTGCCAGCAGTGAAACAGTACTCACTGAAGCTTTCTTT
J gene: TRBJ1-6; V gene: TRBV20-1; D gene: -; clone size: -; CDR3 protein: CSARVRGALHF; CDR3 DNA: TGCAGTGCTAGAGTGAGGGGGGCCCTCCACTTT
J gene: TRBJ2-1; V gene: TRBV23-1; D gene: -; clone size: once; CDR3 protein: CASILLGTVSSYNEQFF; CDR3 DNA: TGCGCCAGCATCTTGCTGGGGACGGTGAGCTCCTACAATGAGCAGTTCTTC
J gene: TRBJ1-1; V gene: TRBV27; D gene: -; clone size: -; CDR3 protein: CASTPPGANTEAFF; CDR3 DNA: TGTGCCAGTACGCCCCCAGGGGCGAACACTGAAGCTTTCTTT
J gene: TRBJ2-3; V gene: TRBV19; D gene: TRBD2; clone size: -; CDR3 protein: CASSPSGGGIGTQYF; CDR3 DNA: TGTGCCAGTAGTCCCTCGGGGGGGGGAATAGGTACGCAGTATTTT
J gene: TRBJ2-5; V gene: TRBV11-1; D gene: TRBD1; clone size: -; CDR3 protein: CASSPRTGEETQYF; CDR3 DNA: TGTGCCAGCAGCCCCCGGACAGGGGAAGAGACCCAGTACTTC
J gene: TRBJ1-3; V gene: TRBV5-1; D gene: TRBD1; clone size: once; CDR3 protein: CASSWSPRQGMGSGNTIYF; CDR3 DNA: TGCGCCAGCAGCTGGAGCCCTCGACAGGGAATGGGCTCTGGAAACACCATATATTTT
J gene: TRBJ2-5; V gene: TRBV7-2; D gene: -; clone size: -; CDR3 protein: CASSFKSDETQYF; CDR3 DNA: TGTGCCAGCAGCTTTAAGTCGGACGAGACCCAGTACTTC
J gene: TRBJ2-7; V gene: TRBV5-1; D gene: TRBD2; clone size: -; CDR3 protein: CASSLGLAGDYEQYF; CDR3 DNA: TGCGCCAGCAGCTTGGGGCTAGCGGGTGACTACGAGCAGTACTTC
J gene: TRBJ1-2; V gene: TRBV6-5; D gene: -; clone size: once; CDR3 protein: CASSQNVGGNYGYTF; CDR3 DNA: TGTGCCAGCAGCCAAAACGTGGGGGGTAACTATGGCTACACCTTC
J gene: TRBJ2-3; V gene: TRBV6-1; D gene: TRBD1; clone size: -; CDR3 protein: CASRPGQGGDTQYF; CDR3 DNA: TGTGCCAGCAGGCCGGGACAGGGTGGAGATACGCAGTATTTT
J gene: TRBJ1-4; V gene: TRBV5-1; D gene: -; clone size: -; CDR3 protein: CASSSTATNEKLFF; CDR3 DNA: TGCGCCAGCAGCTCGACAGCAACTAATGAAAAACTGTTTTTT
J gene: TRBJ1-2; V gene: TRBV4-3; D gene: -; clone size: -; CDR3 protein: CASSQEGAHGYTF; CDR3 DNA: TGCGCCAGCAGCCAAGAAGGGGCCCATGGCTACACCTTC
J gene: TRBJ2-2; V gene: TRBV7-6; D gene: TRBD2; clone size: -; CDR3 protein: CASSPIAGAVTGELFF; CDR3 DNA: TGTGCCAGCAGCCCTATAGCGGGGGCCGTCACCGGGGAGCTGTTTTTT